The next 9 T cell receptor beta chains were all read from a single sample in a study of graft-versus-host responses after intestinal transplantation. Assay used: immunoSEQ multiplex PCR; TCRdb lists only in-frame clones, some missing. The repertoire consists of more than 80,000 clones, with roughly nine tenths occurring once and the leading ten covering 0.34%. The antigens for these receptors are not known. The sample in question was unstimulated CD4+ T cells sorted from spleen or lymph node cells, obtained before intestinal transplant. The source is a human donor who received an intestinal transplant.

This chain uses TRBV5-1 with TRBJ1-1; 7 bases agree with TRBD1. This CDR3 is 16 amino acids long. V was clipped by 4 bases and J by 0 bases; unmatched bases: 9. The germline V gene has CDR1 SGHRS and CDR2 YFSETQ. CDR3 sequence (DNA): TGCGCCAGCAGCCGCCAGGGGGGAGTCATGAACACTGAAGCTTTCTTT. Protein: CASSRQGGVMNTEAFF.

This chain links TRBV5-1 with TRBJ1-1, with D possibly TRBD1 on 6 matching bases. V was trimmed by 0 bases and J by 0 bases, leaving 9 bases between them. The length of the CDR3 is 15 residues. CDR1 is SGHRS and CDR2 is YFSETQ in the germline V gene. The CDR3 loop is CASSLGQGLNTEAFF. Written as DNA, the CDR3 is TGCGCCAGCAGCTTGGGGCAGGGGCTGAACACTGAAGCTTTCTTT.

J is TRBJ1-5 and V is TRBV19; no definite D call. Germline V gene data show CDR1 as LNHDA and CDR2 as SQIVND (reference sequence). The CDR3 spans 13 residues. Trimming pared 3 bases from V and 4 bases from J, leaving 7 bases between. In nucleotides, the CDR3 is TGTGCCAGTAGTATTGGGGAGAATCAGCCCCAGCATTTT. Its translation is CASSIGENQPQHF. Looking up the rest from reference TRBV19 and TRBJ1-5 gives the full variable domain: DGGITQSPKYLFRKEGQNVTLSCEQNLNHDAMYWYRQDPGQGLRLIYYSQIVNDFQKGDIAEGYSVSREKKESFPLTVTSAQKNPTAFYLCASSIGENQPQHFGDGTRLSIL.

The chain is built from TRBV5-1 and TRBJ2-1; TRBD2 matches 12 bases. The V and J ends lost 3 bases and 6 bases, in that order; junction bases with no gene match: 7. The CDR3 totals 16 residues. CDR1 and CDR2 from the germline V gene are SGHRS and YFSETQ. The CDR3 spells CASSSVGTSGPNEQFF. In DNA form, the CDR3 reads TGCGCCAGCAGCTCCGTCGGGACTAGCGGGCCCAATGAGCAGTTCTTC.

The chain carries TRBV18 and TRBJ1-1; the match to TRBD1 covers 7 bases. V trimming: 6 bases; J trimming: 4 bases; junction bases outside the gene matches: 11. The CDR3 is 15 residues long. Germline CDR1 is KGHSH and CDR2 is LQKENI. The CDR3 region is CASSLMTGSSTEAFF. The CDR3 DNA reads TGTGCCAGCTCCCTTATGACAGGGTCATCCACTGAAGCTTTCTTT.

The gene calls are TRBV28 and TRBJ2-7; D ambiguous. This CDR3 spans 13 amino acids. Germline V gene data show CDR1 as MDHEN and CDR2 as SYDVKM. The V and J ends lost 6 bases and 1 base respectively, with 10 bases between them. Written as DNA, the CDR3 is TGTGCCAGCAGACCCAGGTTTTCCTACGAGCAGTACTTC. Translated: CASRPRFSYEQYF.

The chain recombines TRBV9 with TRBJ1-4; D perhaps matches TRBD1 (6 bases). Trimming removed 0 bases from V and 0 bases from J, with 12 bases in between. The CDR3 runs to 17 residues. The germline gives CDR1 SGDLS, CDR2 YYNGEE. The CDR3 sequence is CASSVEGTLTTNEKLFF. In nucleotides, the CDR3 is TGTGCCAGCAGCGTAGAAGGGACACTAACAACTAATGAAAAACTGTTTTTT.

The genes are TRBV21-1 and TRBJ2-7; the table's D call TRBD1 went unverified against the DNA. TRBV21-1 is given as a pseudogene. The CDR3 has 16 amino acids. Here the CDR3 DNA reads TGTGCCAGCAGCAAAGGTCGGGACAGCAGAGCCTACGAGCAGTACTTC. Translating gives CASSKGRDSRAYEQYF.

The chain uses TRBV27 and TRBJ1-3; D not resolved. Per the germline V gene, CDR1 is MNHEY and CDR2 is SMNVEV (reference sequence). V was trimmed by 5 bases and J by 0 bases, leaving 5 bases between them. The CDR3 consists of 13 residues. The CDR3 nucleotides read TGTGCCAGCAGTATCAGCTCTGGAAACACCATATATTTT. Translated: CASSISSGNTIYF.